This T cell receptor (beta chain) emerged from a study of beta chain features in type 1 diabetes. For the study at large: All samples combined gave roughly 100 million sorted cells for examination. Study-level findings and limits: Patients showed naive, central memory and Treg TCRB repertoires that appeared more similar than those of healthy donors. Fewer insertions but more deletions were seen at VDJ junctions in type 1 diabetes patients.

This CDR3 has 19 amino acids. V gave up 8 bases and J gave up 6 bases; unmatched junction bases: 20. Germline V gene lookup returns CDR1 SGHAT and CDR2 FQNNGV. Donors contributed one heparinised blood draw apiece, averaging approximately 0.12 L. Of the isolated RNA, all was reverse transcribed, and so the sequenced material was expressed TCRB transcripts. Clones were sequenced by immunoSEQ multiplex PCR, and TCRdb holds only the in-frame ones, with some missing. Here the sample spans 200,000 to 250,000 clones, approximately 11% being singletons. Points on this clone: The antigen remains unidentified.

The receptor comes from a man aged 18-30 years in good health. Sequenced sample: central memory CD4+ T cells from blood. This chain uses TRBV11-2 with TRBJ2-1; 12 nucleotides agree with TRBD2. The CDR3 nucleotides read TGTGCCAGCCTACCAGGGGTGGCCCGACTAGCGGGGGACCCCAATGAGCAGTTCTTC. Protein sequence: CASLPGVARLAGDPNEQFF.